A selection of T cell receptor beta chains follows, all from one sample in a study of graft-versus-host responses after intestinal transplantation. These receptors' antigens are unknown. Sequencing used immunoSEQ multiplex PCR; TCRdb keeps in-frame clones, though not all of them. There are about 83,000 clones in the sample; about 89% occur only once, and around 0.35% lies in the top ten. This material consisted of unstimulated CD4+ T cells sorted from spleen or lymph node cells, taken before intestinal transplant. These receptors all come from a human donor who received an intestinal transplant. Both conserved end residues are part of each CDR3. A D gene is named only where the DNA matches it firmly. Not every row has a clone size; where given, it reads once, few, many or a size class.

size	V	J	D	DNA	CDR3
-	TRBV5-1	TRBJ2-1	-	TGCGCCAGCAGCTTGGGCGGGACCTATTACAATGAGCAGTTCTTC	CASSLGGTYYNEQFF
-	TRBV19	TRBJ2-7	-	TGTGCCAGTAGTCCAAACAGGGTAGCCTACGAGCAGTACTTC	CASSPNRVAYEQYF
-	TRBV4-1	TRBJ2-7	TRBD2	TGCGCCAGCAGCCAAGGGGGACTAGCGGGGGTCGAGCAGTACTTC	CASSQGGLAGVEQYF
-	TRBV7-3	TRBJ2-5	TRBD2	TGTGCCAGCAGCTTTTTCGGCGGGAGTGCCTACCAAGAGACCCAGTACTTC	CASSFFGGSAYQETQYF
-	TRBV28	TRBJ1-2	-	TGTGCCAGCTTTGACAACTCTAAACCTTACTATGGCTACACCTTC	CASFDNSKPYYGYTF
-	TRBV7-8	TRBJ2-7	-	TGTGCCAGCAGCTTAGGACAGGTTGAAGCCTACGAGCAGTACTTC	CASSLGQVEAYEQYF
-	TRBV4-2	TRBJ1-3	-	TGTGCCAGCAGCCAAGATCTCGCGGGGCCCGGAAACACCATATATTTT	CASSQDLAGPGNTIYF
-	TRBV2	TRBJ2-7	TRBD1	TGTGCCAGCAGTGGGACAGGAGAAGCCTACGAGCAGTACTTC	CASSGTGEAYEQYF
-	TRBV6-1	TRBJ2-4	-	TGTGCCAGCAGTGAAGCGGCGGGACCACCAGGAAACATTCAGTACTTC	CASSEAAGPPGNIQYF
-	TRBV6-1	TRBJ1-5	-	TGTGCCAGCAGTGTGATAAGGACAGCTAGCAATCAGCCCCAGCATTTT	CASSVIRTASNQPQHF
few	TRBV6-6	TRBJ2-1	TRBD2	TGTGCCAGCAGCTCCCCAGCGGGAGTTAGAAATGAGCAGTTCTTC	CASSSPAGVRNEQFF
-	TRBV27	TRBJ1-1	-	TGTGCCAGCAATAGGGGATCTGAAGCTTTCTTT	CASNRGSEAFF
-	TRBV10-3	TRBJ2-7	TRBD1	TGTGCCATCAGTGATGAGACAGGGGGCCTTTACGAGCAGTACTTC	CAISDETGGLYEQYF
-	TRBV29-1	TRBJ1-3	-	TGCAGCGTTACTGAGGCGGGAAACACCATATATTTT	CSVTEAGNTIYF
-	TRBV6-5	TRBJ2-5	TRBD2	TGTGCCAGCAGCCCACGGACTAGCAGACAAGAGACCCAGTACTTC	CASSPRTSRQETQYF
-	TRBV27	TRBJ2-5	-	TGTGCCAGCAGTTCCAGCGTGGAGCCTCAAGAGACCCAGTACTTC	CASSSSVEPQETQYF
once	TRBV28	TRBJ1-2	TRBD1	TGTGCGACAGGGGGCGGCTACACCTTC	CATGGGYTF
-	TRBV7-5	TRBJ1-6	-	TGTGCCAGAAGCCAAAGCGTATTCCCCAGCTCCTATAATTCACCCCTCCACTTT	CARSQSVFPSSYNSPLHF
-	TRBV11-2	TRBJ2-3	-	TGTGCCAGCAGCTTAGATAGTTCATACCGCACAGATACGCAGTATTTT	CASSLDSSYRTDTQYF
few	TRBV15	TRBJ1-6	-	TGTGCCACCAGCAGGCAACGGGAACCCCTCCACTTT	CATSRQREPLHF